These 27 T cell receptor beta chains were all obtained from the same sample, sequenced in a study of lymphopenia after photon versus proton radiotherapy. Sequencing used immunoSEQ multiplex PCR; TCRdb keeps in-frame clones, though not all of them. The sample records over 25,000 clones, roughly 84% being singletons. The sample in question was peripheral blood, obtained from a patient treated with proton-based radiotherapy. These receptors originate from a woman between 65 and 79 years old with pancreatic cancer.

This chain joins TRBV19 and TRBJ1-5; D gene uncertain. The ends were cut back, 3 bases at V and 0 bases at J, with 12 bases in the middle. The CDR3 sequence is 16 residues long. Germline CDR1 LNHDA, CDR2 SQIVND (reference sequence). The CDR3 DNA reads TGTGCCAGTAGTATGGGGAGGGTCCCTAGCAATCAGCCCCAGCATTTT. It codes for CASSMGRVPSNQPQHF.

The chain has TRBV18 and TRBJ1-4, with 8 bases matching TRBD1. There are 17 residues in the CDR3. V dropped 3 bases and J dropped 7; count of bases not matched to a gene: 13. Germline V gives CDR1 KGHSH, CDR2 LQKENI. The CDR3 reads CASSPRRAGQGTEKLFF. The CDR3 DNA is TGTGCCAGCTCACCTCGAAGGGCAGGACAGGGTACTGAAAAACTGTTTTTT.

This chain joins TRBV5-1 and TRBJ1-2; tentative D call: TRBD1 (5 bases). CDR3 size: 13 residues. CDR1 and CDR2 (germline): SGHRS, YFSETQ. V lost 3 bases and J lost 8, with 14 bases in between. The CDR3 loop reads CASSYQGAEGYTF. The CDR3 DNA reads TGCGCCAGCAGCTATCAGGGCGCGGAAGGCTACACCTTC.

The chain carries TRBV15 and TRBJ2-7; TRBD2 might be the D (7 bases). CDR3 length: 16 residues. Between the trimmed V and J ends, which lost 3 bases and 6 bases, there was a span of 21 bases. In germline, CDR1 is LNHNV, CDR2 YYDKDF (reference sequence). CDR3 DNA: TGTGCCACCAGCAGGGCCATGGGGGCGGGGGCCGGCGAGCAGTACTTC. Translation gives CATSRAMGAGAGEQYF.

This clone is a singleton in its sample. CDR3 coding DNA: TGTGCCAGCAGCTTAACTCAGGGACTAGCGGGGGTTAATGAGCAGTTCTTC. As protein: CASSLTQGLAGVNEQFF. The chain recombines TRBV5-4 with TRBJ2-1, with 14 bases aligning to TRBD2. The CDR3 has 17 amino acids. Germline assignment: CDR1 SGHNT and CDR2 YYREEE (reference sequence). V trimming: 2 bases; J trimming: 7 bases; junction bases outside the gene matches: 8.

This chain links TRBV2 with TRBJ1-5; D uncertain. This CDR3 is 14 amino acids long. V was shortened by 6 bases and J by 2 bases, with 11 bases between the two germline ends. CDR1 is SNHLY and CDR2 is FYNNEI in the germline V gene. In nucleotides, the CDR3 is TGTGCCAGCAGATTATACTTAGGCAATCAGCCCCAGCATTTT. It is translated as CASRLYLGNQPQHF. Complete variable domain (other parts from reference TRBV2 and TRBJ1-5): EPEVTQTPSHQVTQMGQEVILRCVPISNHLYFYWYRQILGQKVEFLVSFYNNEISEKSEIFDDQFSVERPDGSNFTLKIRSTKLEDSAMYFCASRLYLGNQPQHFGDGTRLSIL.

The rearrangement joins TRBV6-6 to TRBJ2-3; 11 bases match TRBD2. CDR1 is MNHNY, CDR2 SVGAGI, per germline (reference sequence). This CDR3 is 15 amino acids long. The V and J ends lost 6 bases and 2 bases, in that order; junction bases with no gene match: 4. The CDR3 coding sequence is TGTGCCAGCAGCCTGGGACTAGCGGCCACAGATACGCAGTATTTT. Protein: CASSLGLAATDTQYF.

The chain joins TRBV5-1 to TRBJ2-7; tentatively, D is TRBD1 or TRBD2 (5 bases each). In germline, CDR1 is SGHRS, CDR2 YFSETQ. The CDR3 runs to 17 residues. Trimming removed 2 bases from V and 3 bases from J, with 21 bases in between. CDR3 sequence: CASSFSSGRGQVYEQYF. Here the CDR3 DNA reads TGCGCCAGCAGCTTTTCGTCGGGACGGGGTCAGGTCTACGAGCAGTACTTC. Combining the CDR3 with reference TRBV5-1 and TRBJ2-7 gives the whole variable domain KAGVTQTPRYLIKTRGQQVTLSCSPISGHRSVSWYQQTPGQGLQFLFEYFSETQRNKGNFPGRFSGRQFSNSRSEMNVSTLELGDSALYLCASSFSSGRGQVYEQYFGPGTRLTVT.

A single count supports this clone. This chain connects TRBV28 to TRBJ1-2, with D possibly being TRBD1 (5 bases). Germline CDR1 MDHEN, CDR2 SYDVKM. Trimming cost V 3 bases and J 5 bases, with 13 bases left between them. CDR3 length equals 14 residues. The DNA of the CDR3 is TGTGCCAGCAGTTTGCGGCAGGGCCAATATGGCTACACCTTC. Its protein is CASSLRQGQYGYTF.

This chain joins TRBV20-1 and TRBJ1-2; tentative D call: TRBD1 (5 bases). Germline CDR1 reads DFQATT; CDR2 reads SNEGSKA (reference sequence). CDR3 length: 10 amino acids. Trimming cost V 5 bases and J 8 bases, with 9 bases left between them. This CDR3 reads CSAGTQGYTF. Written as DNA, the CDR3 is TGCAGTGCTGGGACCCAGGGCTACACCTTC.

This chain links TRBV19 with TRBJ1-5; no clear D gene. Germline V gene sequence: CDR1 LNHDA, CDR2 SQIVND (reference sequence). The V gene lost 4 bases and the J gene lost 5 bases, with 6 bases spanning the gap. This CDR3 region has 12 residues. CDR3 DNA sequence: TGTGCCAGTAGTACCAACTATCAGCCCCAGCATTTT. Protein: CASSTNYQPQHF.

The V gene is TRBV9, the J gene TRBJ2-2; 7 bases agree with TRBD2. Germline CDR1 and CDR2: SGDLS and YYNGEE. The CDR3 runs 14 residues. Trimming cost V 2 bases and J 6 bases; bases outside gene matches: 4. Here the CDR3 reads CASSVSAGAGELFF. CDR3 bases: TGTGCCAGCAGCGTTTCCGCGGGAGCCGGGGAGCTGTTTTTT.

The V gene is TRBV2, the J gene TRBJ1-6, with TRBD1 as a possible D gene (6 bases). CDR1 and CDR2 from the germline V gene are SNHLY and FYNNEI. V was shortened by 6 bases and J by 9 bases, with 12 bases between the two germline ends. The CDR3 spans 13 residues. The CDR3 DNA reads as TGTGCCAGCAGCTACAGGGCTGGTTCACCCCTCCACTTT. It codes for CASSYRAGSPLHF.

The chain has TRBV28 and TRBJ1-2, with D uncertain. The CDR3 extends over 13 amino acids. Germline-derived CDR1 and CDR2 are MDHEN and SYDVKM. Trimming removed 2 bases from V and 4 bases from J, with 8 bases in between. DNA of the CDR3: TGTGCCAGCAGTTTAGTAGCCTCCTATGGCTACACCTTC. Translating gives CASSLVASYGYTF.

The chain recombines TRBV30 with TRBJ2-6; 8 bases fit TRBD1. This CDR3 spans 18 amino acids. Germline V gene sequence: CDR1 GTSNPN, CDR2 SVGIG (reference sequence). J lost 2 bases, V lost 1 base, and 10 bases had no gene match. Here the CDR3 reads CAWSAGDRGSAGANVLTF. The CDR3 DNA is TGTGCCTGGAGTGCTGGAGACAGGGGATCGGCTGGGGCCAACGTCCTGACTTTC.

This clone appeared a single time. The CDR3 loop is CAISDAVGTDTQYF. The CDR3 DNA follows: TGTGCCATCAGTGATGCTGTCGGCACAGATACGCAGTATTTT. This chain links TRBV10-3 with TRBJ2-3, with D uncertain. The CDR3 is 14 amino acids. Germline assignment: CDR1 ENHRY and CDR2 SYGVKD. Deletions cut 3 bases from V and 1 base from J, with 8 bases between.

This clone came up once. Other DNA sequences in the sample encode the same CDR3. J is TRBJ1-1 and V is TRBV5-4, with D perhaps TRBD1 (5 bases). The germline V gene has CDR1 SGHNT and CDR2 YYREEE (reference sequence). This CDR3 has 15 amino acids. Trimming left V 4 bases short and J 0 bases short, with 13 bases between. The CDR3 region has the DNA TGTGCCAGCAGCCTACAGCAGGGAATGAACACTGAAGCTTTCTTT. Protein sequence: CASSLQQGMNTEAFF.

The chain has TRBV6-6 and TRBJ2-2; TRBD1 matches 12 bases. The V gene end was trimmed by 2 bases and the J gene end by 6 bases; junction bases not matched to a gene: 4. Germline lookup yields CDR1 MNHNY and CDR2 SVGAGI (reference sequence). CDR3 size: 16 residues. The DNA for the CDR3 is TGTGCCAGCAGTTACCCCCGGGACAGGGGGCCCGGGGAGCTGTTTTTT. Protein sequence: CASSYPRDRGPGELFF.

V is TRBV20-1 and J is TRBJ1-2; D gene ambiguous. V shed 1 base and J shed 6 bases, with 6 bases lying between them. Germline CDR1 is DFQATT and CDR2 is SNEGSKA (reference sequence). The CDR3 covers 11 residues. The CDR3 region is CSARARDGYTF. The CDR3 DNA is TGCAGTGCTAGAGCCCGCGATGGCTACACCTTC.

This chain joins TRBV6-6 and TRBJ2-7, with 7 bases matching TRBD1. Germline CDR1 MNHNY, CDR2 SVGAGI (reference sequence). CDR3 length: 13 residues. The trim removed 2 bases at V and 4 bases at J, leaving 2 bases unmatched. CDR3 loop: CASSYDREYEQYF. The CDR3 DNA follows: TGTGCCAGCAGTTACGACAGGGAATACGAGCAGTACTTC.

V usage is TRBV6-5 and J usage is TRBJ2-7; TRBD1 matches at 10 bases. Unmatched junction bases numbered 7, after V lost 4 bases and J lost 1 base. The V gene's germline CDR1 is MNHEY and CDR2 SVGAGI. The CDR3 sequence is 16 residues long. Here the CDR3 DNA reads TGTGCCAGCAGTTTACGACAGGGGGCGTTTTCCTACGAGCAGTACTTC. This gives the protein CASSLRQGAFSYEQYF.

In this sample, this clone turned up once. The chain recombines TRBV10-3 with TRBJ2-3; no clear D gene. This CDR3 is built from 12 residues. Trimming removed 4 bases at V and 6 bases at J, with 8 bases between. Germline CDR1 reads ENHRY; CDR2 reads SYGVKD. This CDR3 is CAISGGMDTQYF. CDR3 nucleotides: TGTGCCATCAGTGGAGGTATGGATACGCAGTATTTT.

Notes on this clone: The junction does not match germline at one end; this may be a read error. The rearrangement links TRBV7-7 to TRBJ2-1; D ambiguous. From germline, CDR1 is SSHAT and CDR2 FNYEAQ (reference sequence). The CDR3 is made up of 15 amino acids. This CDR3 reads CASSPYSSSYNEQFF. As DNA, the CDR3 is TGTGCTAGCAGCCCGTACTCTAGCTCCTACAATGAGCAGTTCTTC.

The chain has TRBV5-4 and TRBJ1-1, with 7 bases lining up with TRBD1. This CDR3 region has 13 residues. The germline CDR1 and CDR2 sequences are SGHNT and YYREEE (reference sequence). V shed 4 bases, J shed 2 bases, and the junction held 2 bases outside the gene matches. CDR3 sequence reads: CASSRDSNTEAFF. The CDR3 nucleotides read TGTGCCAGCAGCCGGGACAGTAACACTGAAGCTTTCTTT.

This chain links TRBV7-9 with TRBJ2-3; 7 bases map to TRBD2. This CDR3 has 15 residues. V lost 7 bases and J lost 3; bases outside the gene matches: 10. Germline V lookup: CDR1 SEHNR, CDR2 FQNEAQ (reference sequence). DNA of the CDR3: TGTGCCAGCACAGGCGTCGGACTAGGAACAGATACGCAGTATTTT. Translating it yields CASTGVGLGTDTQYF.

The chain employs TRBV28 and TRBJ2-7, with D possibly being TRBD1 or TRBD2 (5 bases each). The V end was cut by 6 bases, the J end by 9 bases, with 21 bases between. The CDR3 is made up of 14 amino acids. Germline values: CDR1 MDHEN, CDR2 SYDVKM. The CDR3 nucleotides read TGTGCCAGCAGACCTGGGGCTATCTACGGAGGGCAGTACTTC. Translation gives CASRPGAIYGGQYF.

In the case of this clone: Within the sample, other DNA sequences also encode this same CDR3. The rearrangement joins TRBV7-9 to TRBJ2-7, with D uncertain. V lost 3 bases, J lost 0 bases, and 3 bases lay in between. Germline V gene sequence: CDR1 SEHNR, CDR2 FQNEAQ (reference sequence). The CDR3 is 12 amino acids. CDR3 sequence: CASSLSSYEQYF. Here the CDR3 DNA reads TGTGCCAGCAGCTTGAGCTCCTACGAGCAGTACTTC.